The table lists the clone carrying this T cell receptor beta chain with many counts. TCR beta CDR3 amplification used RNA transcripts. HTBI-primed RT-PCR formed the first round, and a multiplex PCR formed the second. TCRdb independently ran MiXCR on the multiplex PCR reads; one entry per CDR3 protein. Of some 350,000 distinct CDR3 sequences listed, 17% were seen once; the top ten hold 2% to 3%. This entry comes from a study of Graves' ophthalmopathy and Graves' hyperthyroidism. After removal of 5 bases from V and 14 bases from J, the junction contained 12 bases not matched to a gene. This CDR3 has 13 residues.

The sample consisted of peripheral blood. The sequence came from an adult woman with stable Graves' hyperthyroidism. The rearrangement links TRBV12-3 or TRBV12-4 to TRBJ2-5, with TRBD1 matching over 9 bases. In DNA, the CDR3 is TGTGCCAGCAGTAGAGGCCGGGACAGGGACCCCTACTTC. Translated, it gives CASSRGRDRDPYF.